This T cell receptor (beta chain) was sequenced in a study of control samples from healthy donors and cancer patients. The data were produced by immunoSEQ multiplex PCR, yet TCRdb's version contains in-frame clones alone and is incomplete. The sample contains some 100,000 clones, 85% to 95% of which appear only once. In germline, CDR1 is LNHDA, CDR2 SQIVND (reference sequence). With 6 bases clipped from V and 4 bases from J, the junction kept 6 bases outside the gene matches. CDR3 length: 14 residues. The chain is built from TRBV19 and TRBJ2-7; 10 positions match TRBD1. The sample comprised blood. This TCR derives from a young man in good health. This CDR3 reads CASSGPDRGYEQYF. The CDR3 coding sequence is TGTGCCAGTAGCGGCCCGGACAGGGGGTACGAGCAGTACTTC.